These 13 T cell receptor beta chains came from one sample sequenced in a study of glioma-infiltrating T cells. TCR alpha and beta CDR3 regions were amplified from RNA using iRepertoire nested multiplex PCR. TCRdb fed the multiplex PCR reads into MiXCR, producing one record per CDR3 protein. The sample has more than 90,000 distinct CDR3 sequences, roughly 37% seen once. Sequencing input: glioma tissue, nonneoplastic brain tissue, or PBMCs (not recorded which). Every receptor here comes from a human donor with low-grade glioma or glioblastoma, undergoing nonglioma brain surgery, or in good health (not recorded which).

This clonotype was seen at least ten times. The chain joins TRBV7-8 to TRBJ2-7; 7 bases are a match to TRBD1. After removal of 5 bases from V and 0 bases from J, the junction contained 4 bases not matched to a gene. CDR1 SGHVS and CDR2 FQNEAQ come from the germline V gene. The CDR3 contains 14 residues. The DNA of the CDR3 is TGTGCCAGCAGCCCCCGGGACAGCTCCTACGAGCAGTACTTC. Amino acid sequence: CASSPRDSSYEQYF.

The chain is built from TRBV7-9 and TRBJ2-3, with TRBD1 matching 7 bases. In germline, CDR1 is SEHNR, CDR2 FQNEAQ (reference sequence). The CDR3 sequence is 15 residues long. With 8 bases clipped from V and 2 bases from J, the junction kept 10 bases outside the gene matches. CDR3: CASDGTAVFTDTQYF. CDR3 nucleotide sequence: TGTGCCAGCGACGGGACAGCAGTTTTCACAGATACGCAGTATTTT.

As regards this clonotype: The junction shows a germline mismatch at one end, possibly a read error. This chain connects TRBV7-2 to TRBJ1-6; no reliable D call. Germline CDR1 is SGHTA and CDR2 is FQGNSA. The CDR3 has 16 residues. Here the CDR3 reads CASSKDELSYDSPLHF. CDR3 nucleotides: TGTGCCAGCAGCAAGGATGAGCTCTCCTATGATTCACCCCTCCACTTC.

With respect to this clonotype: One end of the junction fails to match germline, which may point to a read error. This chain links TRBV2 with TRBJ1-6, with D maybe TRBD1 (5 bases). CDR3 length: 14 residues. Germline assignment: CDR1 SNHLY and CDR2 FYNNEI. Here the CDR3 reads CASSGQGSNPPFHF. The CDR3 bases are TGTGCCAGCAGTGGGCAGGGTTCTAATCCACCCTTCCACTTT.

Comment on this clonotype: This may stem from a read error, because a much larger clone lies one nucleotide away. The rearrangement uses TRBV18 and TRBJ1-3; the D gene is possibly TRBD1 (6 bases). This CDR3 has 16 residues. Germline V gene lookup returns CDR1 KGHSH and CDR2 LQKENI. The CDR3 DNA reads TGTGCCAGCTCACCACCCCGGACAGTTTCTGGAAACACCATACATTTT. This translates into CASSPPRTVSGNTIHF.

The rearrangement uses TRBV6-2 or TRBV6-3 and TRBJ2-7; the match to TRBD2 covers 10 bases. V dropped 8 bases and J dropped 5; count of bases not matched to a gene: 9. This CDR3 contains 14 residues. Germline V gives CDR1 MNHEY, CDR2 SVGEGT. The CDR3 loop is CASLAKREGHEQYF. The CDR3 region has the DNA TGTGCCAGCTTGGCAAAGCGGGAGGGCCACGAGCAGTACTTC.

This clonotype was seen many times. The chain combines TRBV6-4 with TRBJ2-3, with D unclear. The V end was cut by 3 bases, the J end by 0 bases, with 7 bases between. CDR3 length equals 14 residues. Germline V gene sequence: CDR1 MRHNA, CDR2 SNTAGT. Here the CDR3 DNA reads TGTGCCAGCAGTGAACAAGCTAGCACAGATACGCAGTATTTT. It encodes CASSEQASTDTQYF.

This rearrangement joins TRBV5-4 to TRBJ1-1; no reliable D call. V lost 7 bases, J lost 5 bases, and 12 bases lay in between. There are 12 residues in the CDR3. Germline V lookup: CDR1 SGHNT, CDR2 YYREEE (reference sequence). The CDR3, as DNA: TGTGCCAGCCTTGAAGGTGCGACTGAAGCTTTCTTT. Translation gives CASLEGATEAFF.

This clonotype was found many times. This rearrangement joins TRBV2 to TRBJ2-4; no definite D call. There are 15 residues in the CDR3. CDR1 and CDR2 (germline): SNHLY, FYNNEI. V lost 4 bases and J 8 bases, leaving 18 bases between the germline ends. The CDR3: CASSANSRLWDIQYF. The CDR3, as DNA: TGTGCCAGCAGTGCGAATTCGAGACTCTGGGACATTCAGTACTTC.

Concerning this clonotype itself: The junction and the germline gene differ at one end; a read error may be behind it. The chain employs TRBV27 and TRBJ2-1; D not resolved. This CDR3 region has 15 residues. Germline assignment: CDR1 MNHEY and CDR2 SMNVEV (reference sequence). The CDR3 here is CAISQYTDSYNEQFF. For the CDR3, the DNA is TGTGCCATCAGTCAATACACTGATTCCTACAATGAGCAGTTCTTC.

This clonotype showed up many times. A much larger clone differs from this one at a single base, so this may be a read error. V usage is TRBV6-2 or TRBV6-3 and J usage is TRBJ2-1, with a tentative D call TRBD1 (5 bases). The CDR3 is made up of 14 amino acids. Looked up from germline, CDR1 is MNHEY and CDR2 is SVGEGT. CDR3 coding DNA: TGTGCAGGGGCGGACCCCGGCTCCTACAATGAGCTGTTCTTC. Encoded protein: CAGADPGSYNELFF.

At least ten counts were recorded for this clonotype. V and J are TRBV24-1 and TRBJ2-6; no reliable D call. Trimming cost V 5 bases and J 0 bases, with 7 bases left between them. This CDR3 has 15 amino acids. From germline, CDR1 is KGHDR and CDR2 SFDVKD. Written as DNA, the CDR3 is TGTGCCACCAGTGCCCAAAGCTCTGGGGCCAACGTCCTGACTTTC. It codes for CATSAQSSGANVLTF.

This clonotype occurred once. A much larger clone differs from this one at a single base, so this may be a read error. The chain links TRBV14 to TRBJ2-2; D perhaps matches TRBD2 (5 bases). This CDR3 is 16 amino acids long. Germline V gene data show CDR1 as SGHDN and CDR2 as FVKESK. In nucleotides, the CDR3 is TGTGCCAGCAGACGCGATAGAGCGGCCAACACCGGGGAGCTGCTTTTT. As protein: CASRRDRAANTGELLF.